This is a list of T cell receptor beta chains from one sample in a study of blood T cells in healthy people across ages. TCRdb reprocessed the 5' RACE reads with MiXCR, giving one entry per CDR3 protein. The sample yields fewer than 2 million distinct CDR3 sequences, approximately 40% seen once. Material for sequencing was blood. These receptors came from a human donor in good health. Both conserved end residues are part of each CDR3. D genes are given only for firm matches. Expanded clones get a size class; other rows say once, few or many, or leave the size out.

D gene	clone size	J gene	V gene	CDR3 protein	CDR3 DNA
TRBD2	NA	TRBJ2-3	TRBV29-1	CSVEGLAGGSTDTQYF	TGCAGCGTTGAAGGGTTAGCGGGGGGGAGCACAGATACGCAGTATTTT
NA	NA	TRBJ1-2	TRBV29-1	CSVAEAYGYTF	TGCAGCGTTGCAGAGGCCTATGGCTACACCTTC
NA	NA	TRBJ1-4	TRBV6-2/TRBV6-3	CASRRGQRNEKLFF	TGTGCCAGCAGGCGTGGACAGCGTAATGAAAAACTGTTTTTT
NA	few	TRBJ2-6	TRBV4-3	CASSQDGASEAGANVLTF	TGCGCCAGCAGCCAAGATGGGGCAAGCGAGGCTGGGGCCAACGTCCTGACTTTC
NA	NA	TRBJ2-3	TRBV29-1	CSVARYRRTDTQYF	TGCAGCGTTGCAAGGTACCGACGCACAGATACGCAGTATTTT
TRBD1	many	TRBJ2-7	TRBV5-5	CASSNPGGDEQYF	TGTGCCAGCAGTAACCCAGGGGGCGACGAGCAGTACTTC
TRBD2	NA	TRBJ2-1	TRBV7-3	CASSLNGGGALDNGQFF	TGTGCCAGCAGCTTAAACGGCGGGGGGGCCCTGGACAATGGGCAGTTCTTC
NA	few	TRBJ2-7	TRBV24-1	CATSSTGPTQPYEQYF	TGTGCCACCAGCTCAACGGGGCCGACGCAACCCTACGAGCAGTACTTC
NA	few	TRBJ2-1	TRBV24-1	CATSDLRRDNEQFF	TGTGCCACCAGTGATTTGAGAAGGGACAATGAGCAGTTCTTC
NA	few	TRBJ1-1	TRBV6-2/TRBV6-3	CASSYPDTEAFF	TGTGCCAGCAGTTACCCCGACACTGAAGCTTTCTTT
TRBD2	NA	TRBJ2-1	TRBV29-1	CSVDGGGSGNEQFF	TGCAGCGTTGACGGCGGGGGGAGTGGCAATGAGCAGTTCTTC
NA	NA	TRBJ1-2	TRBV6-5	CASSQVGFYGYTF	TGTGCCAGCAGCCAGGTGGGGTTCTATGGCTACACCTTC
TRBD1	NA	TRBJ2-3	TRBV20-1	CSASLPQGVGTDTQYF	TGCAGTGCTAGCCTACCCCAGGGGGTCGGCACAGATACGCAGTATTTT
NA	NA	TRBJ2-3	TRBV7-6	CASSSPGGPSTDTQYF	TGTGCCAGCAGCTCCCCCGGGGGGCCGAGCACAGATACGCAGTATTTT
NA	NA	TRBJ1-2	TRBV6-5	CASSYRKEDYAYGYTF	TGTGCCAGCAGTTACCGTAAGGAGGATTACGCTTATGGCTACACCTTC
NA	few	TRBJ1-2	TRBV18	CASSPPVAAANYGYTF	TGTGCCAGCTCACCACCAGTCGCAGCAGCTAACTATGGCTACACCTTC
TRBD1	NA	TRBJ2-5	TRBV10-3	CAISTPGSGQHNEQYF	TGTGCCATCAGTACCCCGGGCTCGGGACAGCACAATGAGCAGTACTTC